Listed below are T cell receptor beta chains from one sample, sequenced in a study of cytomegalovirus exposure and HLA in healthy donors. The repertoire was sequenced with immunoSEQ multiplex PCR; TCRdb's copy has only in-frame clones and lacks some. The sample holds approximately 290,000 clones, roughly 80% seen once. Sequenced input: PBMCs. These receptors were obtained from a girl aged 2-15 years in good health and CMV-seronegative. The CDR3 runs from the conserved cysteine through the conserved F or W.

v_call	j_call	cdr3_aa
TRBV7-9	TRBJ2-5	CASSFQAEQETQYF
TRBV6-6	TRBJ2-1	CASSYSSYNEQFF
TRBV19	TRBJ2-3	CASRGLAEATDTQYF
TRBV4-1	TRBJ2-1	CASSQVAGDWGEQFF
TRBV2	TRBJ2-1	CASRADSGAYNEQFF
TRBV29-1	TRBJ1-1	CSVGEAGEAFF
TRBV18	TRBJ2-1	CASSPSLAGGPWFF
TRBV30	TRBJ2-7	CAGIAGGYEQYF
TRBV5-6	TRBJ1-1	CASSTGVTEAFF
TRBV7-9	TRBJ2-1	CASSPRTSFRFF
TRBV6-5	TRBJ2-3	CASSYSGRATTDTQYF
TRBV6-5	TRBJ2-5	CASSPWDYLVETQYF
TRBV29-1	TRBJ1-1	CSVVRENTEAFF
TRBV27	TRBJ2-1	CASSLPRAGVNNEQFF
TRBV5-1	TRBJ2-1	CASSLRKAGGPYNEQFF
TRBV27	TRBJ1-6	CASSFTIQGWNSPLHF
TRBV10-2	TRBJ2-1	CASSGTSGRVNEQFF
TRBV27	TRBJ2-1	CASKRLDRGWFF
TRBV9	TRBJ2-1	CASSVGGTGTNEQFF
TRBV6-5	TRBJ1-1	CASSLGQGAVGAFF